One and the same sample provided the 4 T cell receptor beta chains below, sequenced in a study of cytomegalovirus exposure and HLA in healthy donors. With 60 Vbeta and 13 Jbeta primers, the PCR was carried out. This table comes from immunoSEQ multiplex PCR, and its TCRdb copy is limited to in-frame clones, with some not included. The sample has about 110,000 clones; around 80% are singletons. Sequencing was performed on PBMCs. The receptors come from a man between 18 and 35 years old in good health and CMV-seronegative.

This chain links TRBV29-1 with TRBJ2-7; TRBD1 might be the D (6 bases). This CDR3 has 13 amino acids. Between the trimmed V and J ends, which lost 6 bases and 0 bases, there was a span of 12 bases. The germline V gene has CDR1 SQVTM and CDR2 ANQGSEA. The CDR3 here is CSVGTSSSYEQYF. DNA for the CDR3: TGCAGCGTCGGGACATCGAGCTCCTACGAGCAGTACTTC.

The sample holds a few counts of this clone. This chain uses TRBV21-1 with TRBJ2-7; TRBD1 is taken as the D call from the table, unchecked against the DNA. TRBV21-1 is reported as a pseudogene. This CDR3 spans 13 amino acids. DNA of the CDR3: TGTGCCAGCAGCCCCGTACAGGTTTGGGAGCAGTACTTC. Its protein product is CASSPVQVWEQYF.

The chain carries TRBV27 and TRBJ2-1; TRBD2 matches at 11 bases. Per the germline V gene, CDR1 is MNHEY and CDR2 is SMNVEV (reference sequence). CDR3 length: 15 amino acids. J gave up 10 bases and V 4 bases, and 9 bases lay outside the gene matches. The CDR3 reads CASSSPSGRRYEQFF. CDR3 nucleotides: TGTGCCAGCAGTTCTCCTAGCGGGAGGAGATACGAGCAGTTCTTC.

This clone has more than one count but fewer than ten. The chain has TRBV6-5 and TRBJ1-2; the D gene is possibly TRBD1 (6 bases). Trimming removed 4 bases from V and 9 bases from J, with 18 bases in between. The CDR3 contains 14 residues. CDR1 and CDR2 (germline): MNHEY, SVGAGI. The CDR3 DNA reads as TGTGCCAGCAGTTCGCTACAGGGAATAGGTAGCTACACCTTC. It is translated as CASSSLQGIGSYTF.